This TCR beta chain appears in the sequencing data of a study of T cells in Graves' hyperthyroidism and ophthalmopathy. Each diagnosis drew on symptoms, thyroxine, TRAb, thyroid ultrasound and orbital computed tomography findings. PBMCs stemmed from around 9.3 ml fresh peripheral blood. TCR beta CDR3 sequences were amplified from RNA transcripts. In the first-round RT-PCR of the TCR CDR3, the HTBI primer set was used. TCRdb itself ran the multiplex PCR reads through MiXCR, one entry per CDR3 protein. The sample has fewer than 400,000 distinct CDR3 sequences, 16% seen once; the top ten hold around a third. This CDR3 is 12 amino acids long. V was cut by 7 bases and J by 6 bases, with 11 bases left in between. Germline V gene lookup returns CDR1 KGHDR and CDR2 SFDVKD. This clonotype was recorded at least ten times.

The sequence was collected from a man younger than 45 with Graves' hyperthyroidism. The V and J genes are TRBV24-1 and TRBJ1-1, with D possibly matching TRBD1 (5 bases). The source material was blood. The CDR3 here is CATSTQGAEAFF. The CDR3 bases are TGTGCCACCAGCACGCAAGGGGCTGAAGCTTTCTTT.